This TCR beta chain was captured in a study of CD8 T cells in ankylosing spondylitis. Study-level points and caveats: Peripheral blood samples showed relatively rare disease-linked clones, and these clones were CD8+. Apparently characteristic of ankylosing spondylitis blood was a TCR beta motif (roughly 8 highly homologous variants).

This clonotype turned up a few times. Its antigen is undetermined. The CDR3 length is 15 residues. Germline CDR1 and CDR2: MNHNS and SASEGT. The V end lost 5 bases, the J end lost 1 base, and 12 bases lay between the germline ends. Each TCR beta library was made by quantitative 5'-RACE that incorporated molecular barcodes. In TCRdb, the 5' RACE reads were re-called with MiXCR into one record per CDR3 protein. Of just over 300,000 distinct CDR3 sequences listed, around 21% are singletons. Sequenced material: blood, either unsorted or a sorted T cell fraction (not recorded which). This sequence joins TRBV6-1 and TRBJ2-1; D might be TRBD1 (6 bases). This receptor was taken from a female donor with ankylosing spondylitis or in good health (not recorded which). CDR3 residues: CASSKGTGSYNEQFF. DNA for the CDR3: TGTGCCAGCAGTAAAGGAACAGGGTCCTACAATGAGCAGTTCTTC.